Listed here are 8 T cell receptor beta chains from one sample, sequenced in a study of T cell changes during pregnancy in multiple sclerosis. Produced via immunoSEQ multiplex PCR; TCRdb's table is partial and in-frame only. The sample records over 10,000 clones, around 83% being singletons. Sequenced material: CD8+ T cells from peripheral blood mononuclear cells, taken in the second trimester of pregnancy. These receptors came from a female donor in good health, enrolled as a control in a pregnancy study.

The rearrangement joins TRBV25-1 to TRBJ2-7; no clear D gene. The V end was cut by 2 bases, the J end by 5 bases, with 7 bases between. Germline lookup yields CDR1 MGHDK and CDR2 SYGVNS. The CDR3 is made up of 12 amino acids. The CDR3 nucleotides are TGTGCCAGCAGTGAAGGGCCGGACGAGCAGTACTTC. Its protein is CASSEGPDEQYF.

CDR3 amino acids: CTSSLSGTSYNEQFF. The CDR3 DNA reads as TGCACCAGCAGCCTTTCCGGGACTAGCTACAATGAGCAGTTCTTC. V is TRBV1 and J is TRBJ2-1; whether TRBD2, the table's D call, matches the DNA was not checked. TRBV1 is annotated as a pseudogene. The CDR3 totals 15 residues.

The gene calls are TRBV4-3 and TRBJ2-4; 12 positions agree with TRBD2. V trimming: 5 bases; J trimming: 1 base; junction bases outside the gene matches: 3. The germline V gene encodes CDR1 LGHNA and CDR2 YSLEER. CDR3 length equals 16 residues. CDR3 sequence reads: CASSEGLAGAKNIQYF. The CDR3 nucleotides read TGCGCCAGCAGCGAAGGACTAGCGGGGGCCAAAAACATTCAGTACTTC.

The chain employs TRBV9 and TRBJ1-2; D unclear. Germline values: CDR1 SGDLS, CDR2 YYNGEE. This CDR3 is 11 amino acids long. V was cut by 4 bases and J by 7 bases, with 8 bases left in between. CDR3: CASSSRLGYTF. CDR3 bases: TGTGCCAGCAGCTCACGACTTGGCTACACCTTC.

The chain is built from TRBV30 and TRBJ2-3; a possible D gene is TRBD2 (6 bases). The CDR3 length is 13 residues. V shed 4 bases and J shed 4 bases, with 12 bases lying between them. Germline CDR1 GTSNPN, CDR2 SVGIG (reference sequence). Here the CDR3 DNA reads TGTGCCTGGAACCCACTAGCACCAGATACGCAGTATTTT. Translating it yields CAWNPLAPDTQYF.

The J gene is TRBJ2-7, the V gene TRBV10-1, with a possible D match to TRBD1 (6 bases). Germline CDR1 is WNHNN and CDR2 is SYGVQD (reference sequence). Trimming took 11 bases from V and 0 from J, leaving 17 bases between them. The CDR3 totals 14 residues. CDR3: CASQGRDISYEQYF. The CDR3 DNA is TGCGCCTCCCAAGGCCGGGACATCTCCTACGAGCAGTACTTC.

The CDR3 spells CAQMGQMNTEAFF. The CDR3 DNA reads TGTGCCCAAATGGGACAGATGAACACTGAAGCTTTCTTT. The chain joins TRBV30 to TRBJ1-1; 7 bases align to TRBD1. J was trimmed by 0 bases and V by 8 bases; bases with no gene match: 6. The CDR3 length is 13 residues. Germline V gene lookup returns CDR1 GTSNPN and CDR2 SVGIG (reference sequence).

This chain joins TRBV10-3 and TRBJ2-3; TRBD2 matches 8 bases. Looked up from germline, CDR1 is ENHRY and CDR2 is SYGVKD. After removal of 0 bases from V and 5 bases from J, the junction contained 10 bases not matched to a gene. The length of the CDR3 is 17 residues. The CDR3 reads CAISESNGGSGRDTQYF. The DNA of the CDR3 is TGTGCCATCAGTGAGTCGAACGGGGGAAGCGGGAGAGATACGCAGTATTTT.